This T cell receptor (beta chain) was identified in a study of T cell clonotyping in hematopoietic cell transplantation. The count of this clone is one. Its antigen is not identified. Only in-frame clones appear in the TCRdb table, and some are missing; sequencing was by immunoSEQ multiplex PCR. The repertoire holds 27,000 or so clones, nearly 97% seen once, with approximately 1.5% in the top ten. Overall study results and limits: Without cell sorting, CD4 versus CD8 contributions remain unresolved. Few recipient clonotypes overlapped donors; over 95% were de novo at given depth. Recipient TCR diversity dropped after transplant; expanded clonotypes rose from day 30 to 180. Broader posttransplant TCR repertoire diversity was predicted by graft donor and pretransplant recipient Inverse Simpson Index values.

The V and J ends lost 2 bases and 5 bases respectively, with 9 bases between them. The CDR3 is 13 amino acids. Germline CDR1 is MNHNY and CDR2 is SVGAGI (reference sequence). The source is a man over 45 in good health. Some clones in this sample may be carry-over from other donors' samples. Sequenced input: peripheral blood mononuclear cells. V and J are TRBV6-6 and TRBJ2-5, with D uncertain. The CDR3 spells CASSYDVRETQYF. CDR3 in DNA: TGTGCCAGCAGTTACGACGTAAGGGAGACCCAGTACTTC.